Each of the 8 T cell receptor beta chains below was sequenced from the same sample in a study of OX40 agonist ivuxolimab in advanced cancers. Clones were read by immunoSEQ multiplex PCR, and TCRdb kept only the in-frame ones, dropping some. The table lists some 65,000 clones, approximately 86% of them singletons. The sequencing here drew on CD4+ or CD8+ T cells sorted from blood, taken in a trial of the OX40 agonist ivuxolimab. These receptors all stem from an adult with an advanced solid tumor such as melanoma, head and neck, liver or kidney cancer.

The chain employs TRBV9 and TRBJ1-3; no definite D call. The germline V and J ends were trimmed by 0 bases and 0 bases, with 7 bases remaining between them. Germline V gene lookup returns CDR1 SGDLS and CDR2 YYNGEE. The CDR3 is 15 amino acids. DNA for the CDR3: TGTGCCAGCAGCGTAGACTCTCTCTCTGGAAACACCATATATTTT. This encodes CASSVDSLSGNTIYF. The full variable domain, completed using reference TRBV9 and TRBJ1-3, is DSGVTQTPKHLITATGQRVTLRCSPRSGDLSVYWYQQSLDQGLQFLIQYYNGEERAKGNILERFSAQQFPDLHSELNLSSLELGDSALYFCASSVDSLSGNTIYFGEGSWLTVV.

The chain recombines TRBV18 with TRBJ1-1, with D perhaps TRBD1 (5 bases). This CDR3 contains 14 residues. Per the germline V gene, CDR1 is KGHSH and CDR2 is LQKENI. The V gene lost 4 bases and the J gene lost 1 base, with 10 bases spanning the gap. The CDR3 reads CASSHGARNTEAFF. CDR3 nucleotide sequence: TGTGCCAGCTCACATGGGGCCCGGAACACTGAAGCTTTCTTT.

The chain combines TRBV2 with TRBJ2-3; TRBD2 agrees at 9 bases. Germline-derived CDR1 and CDR2 are SNHLY and FYNNEI. The CDR3 is 14 amino acids. J was trimmed by 4 bases and V by 4 bases; bases with no gene match: 3. This CDR3 is CASSVAGASDTQYF. In DNA form, the CDR3 reads TGTGCCAGCAGTGTAGCGGGAGCGTCAGATACGCAGTATTTT. Full variable domain (remainder filled in from reference TRBV2 and TRBJ2-3): EPEVTQTPSHQVTQMGQEVILRCVPISNHLYFYWYRQILGQKVEFLVSFYNNEISEKSEIFDDQFSVERPDGSNFTLKIRSTKLEDSAMYFCASSVAGASDTQYFGPGTRLTVL.

The gene calls are TRBV6-1 and TRBJ1-6, with TRBD1 matching over 7 bases. CDR3 length: 15 amino acids. With 4 bases clipped from V and 4 bases from J, the junction kept 4 bases outside the gene matches. The germline V gene has CDR1 MNHNS and CDR2 SASEGT. The CDR3 bases are TGTGCCAGCAGTGGCTGGACAGGTTATAATTCACCCCTCCACTTT. The encoded protein is CASSGWTGYNSPLHF.

The chain has TRBV2 and TRBJ2-1; D is unresolved. The CDR3 spans 14 residues. The ends were cut back, 5 bases at V and 5 bases at J, with 13 bases in the middle. Germline lookup yields CDR1 SNHLY and CDR2 FYNNEI. Here the CDR3 DNA reads TGTGCCAGCAGTCGAGATGAATTAAACAATGAGCAGTTCTTC. It codes for CASSRDELNNEQFF.

The rearrangement joins TRBV30 to TRBJ1-2; 8 bases line up with TRBD1. The CDR3 runs 17 residues. The J segment lost 6 bases and the V segment lost 2 bases, leaving 17 bases of the junction unmatched. Germline V CDR1 and CDR2: GTSNPN, SVGIG (reference sequence). CDR3 bases: TGTGCCTGGAGTCAGGTGGCAGGGGGCCGTGGGAGGGATGGCTACACCTTC. Protein product: CAWSQVAGGRGRDGYTF.

This clone was seen just once. This rearrangement joins TRBV28 to TRBJ1-2, with 7 nucleotides matching TRBD1. With V trimmed by 2 bases and J by 4 bases, 4 bases remained unmatched. Germline assignment: CDR1 MDHEN and CDR2 SYDVKM. The CDR3 is 14 residues long. CDR3 amino acids: CASSLDGTAYGYTF. CDR3 coding DNA: TGTGCCAGCAGTTTAGATGGGACAGCCTATGGCTACACCTTC.

This clone was observed a few times. The J gene is TRBJ1-1, the V gene TRBV2; D call uncertain. V shed 4 bases and J shed 5 bases, with 14 bases lying between them. Looked up from germline, CDR1 is SNHLY and CDR2 is FYNNEI. The CDR3 loop spans 14 amino acids. CDR3: CASSVERSGTEAFF. As DNA, the CDR3 is TGTGCCAGCAGTGTAGAAAGGTCCGGGACTGAAGCTTTCTTT.